These 25 T cell receptor beta chains were all obtained from the same sample, sequenced in a study of control samples from healthy donors and cancer patients. Profiling relied on immunoSEQ multiplex PCR, and the TCRdb table lists in-frame clones only, not all of them. Seen here are approximately 170,000 clones, 88% observed once, and the top ten hold approximately 4.9%. The sample consisted of blood. These receptors were taken from a woman younger than 45 in good health.

This chain connects TRBV7-9 to TRBJ2-7; tentatively, D is TRBD1 (6 bases). The CDR3 totals 16 residues. Germline assignment: CDR1 SEHNR and CDR2 FQNEAQ (reference sequence). Trimming took 3 bases from V and 0 from J, leaving 15 bases between them. The CDR3 loop reads CASSLGALGLSYEQYF. The CDR3 DNA reads as TGTGCCAGCAGCTTGGGGGCCCTGGGTCTCTCCTACGAGCAGTACTTC.

This clone has a single count. CDR3 DNA sequence: TGTGCCAGTAGTGCGGGAAGGGCTGAAGCTTTCTTT. The encoded protein is CASSAGRAEAFF. V is TRBV19 and J is TRBJ1-1; the D is unclear. V was shortened by 5 bases and J by 6 bases, with 10 bases between the two germline ends. There are 12 residues in the CDR3. Germline V gene lookup returns CDR1 LNHDA and CDR2 SQIVND (reference sequence).

About this clone: Distinct nucleotide sequences in the sample also encode this CDR3. This chain uses TRBV6-6 with TRBJ2-4; the match to TRBD2 covers 8 bases. The germline V gene has CDR1 MNHNY and CDR2 SVGAGI (reference sequence). The J segment lost 2 bases and the V segment lost 6 bases, leaving 9 bases of the junction unmatched. The CDR3 totals 16 residues. CDR3 protein: CASSSSGSGPKNIQYF. CDR3 DNA: TGTGCCAGCAGCTCCAGCGGGAGTGGGCCCAAAAACATTCAGTACTTC.

The CDR3 protein is CASDPDRGVSGELFF. The CDR3 DNA follows: TGTGCCAGCGACCCGGACAGGGGGGTTTCCGGGGAGCTGTTTTTT. The chain employs TRBV6-5 and TRBJ2-2; 10 positions agree with TRBD1. With V trimmed by 8 bases and J by 6 bases, 9 bases remained unmatched. The CDR3 consists of 15 residues. Germline CDR1 MNHEY, CDR2 SVGAGI.

As DNA, the CDR3 is TGCGCCAGCAGCCCGGGACAGGGTCAAGATACGCAGTATTTT. Translation: CASSPGQGQDTQYF. This chain connects TRBV4-1 to TRBJ2-3; 9 nucleotides align to TRBD1. The CDR3 consists of 14 residues. Germline assignment: CDR1 MGHRA and CDR2 YSYEKL. V was pared by 4 bases and J by 5 bases, with 4 bases of the junction left unmatched.

The V gene is TRBV5-1, the J gene TRBJ1-1; 7 positions agree with TRBD1. V dropped 4 bases and J dropped 1; count of bases not matched to a gene: 7. Germline CDR1 SGHRS, CDR2 YFSETQ. There are 15 residues in the CDR3. The CDR3 sequence is CASSQSTGWNTEAFF. In DNA, the CDR3 is TGCGCCAGCAGCCAATCGACAGGGTGGAACACTGAAGCTTTCTTT.

The V and J genes are TRBV7-9 and TRBJ2-7; the D is unclear. V was clipped by 5 bases and J by 4 bases, with 9 bases between them. The CDR3 covers 12 residues. Germline-derived CDR1 and CDR2 are SEHNR and FQNEAQ (reference sequence). CDR3 region: CASSPSTYEQYF. The CDR3 DNA sequence: TGTGCCAGCAGCCCCTCTACTTACGAGCAGTACTTC.

The chain combines TRBV7-2 with TRBJ2-5, with 10 bases aligning to TRBD1. With V trimmed by 5 bases and J by 5 bases, 11 bases remained unmatched. Germline assignment: CDR1 SGHTA and CDR2 FQGNSA. The CDR3 loop spans 16 amino acids. The CDR3 DNA sequence: TGTGCCAGCAGCCCCCGGGACAGGGGACCGCGGGAGACCCAGTACTTC. Protein sequence: CASSPRDRGPRETQYF.

The gene calls are TRBV9 and TRBJ1-2, with a tentative D call TRBD1 (6 bases). The CDR3 consists of 14 residues. Germline CDR1 and CDR2: SGDLS and YYNGEE. Trimming cost V 1 base and J 6 bases, with 13 bases left between them. The CDR3 loop is CASSVSGGWDGYTF. CDR3 bases: TGTGCCAGCAGCGTATCGGGGGGCTGGGATGGCTACACCTTC.

The V and J genes are TRBV10-3 and TRBJ1-4; possible D gene TRBD1, 5 bases. The CDR3 covers 13 residues. In germline, CDR1 is ENHRY, CDR2 SYGVKD. The germline V and J ends were trimmed by 2 bases and 8 bases, with 9 bases remaining between them. As DNA, the CDR3 is TGTGCCATCAGTGAGCCGACAGCAGAAAAACTGTTTTTT. Its translation is CAISEPTAEKLFF.

The gene calls are TRBV19 and TRBJ2-2; 13 bases map to TRBD2. This CDR3 comprises 17 residues. Germline CDR1 reads LNHDA; CDR2 reads SQIVND (reference sequence). J was trimmed by 4 bases and V by 4 bases; bases with no gene match: 6. The CDR3 coding sequence is TGTGCCAGTAGTACACTCAGACTAGCGGGGGGCACCGGGGAGCTGTTTTTT. Residues: CASSTLRLAGGTGELFF.

V usage is TRBV4-1 and J usage is TRBJ2-1; D gene unclear. Germline V lookup: CDR1 MGHRA, CDR2 YSYEKL. The CDR3 sequence is 15 residues long. Trimming removed 1 base at V and 6 bases at J, with 13 bases between. The CDR3 loop reads CASSQGEQRLNEQFF. In DNA form, the CDR3 reads TGCGCCAGCAGCCAAGGCGAACAGAGACTCAATGAGCAGTTCTTC.

J is TRBJ1-1 and V is TRBV18; D is undetermined. V was pared by 0 bases and J by 1 base, with 9 bases between. CDR3 length equals 15 residues. Germline V gives CDR1 KGHSH, CDR2 LQKENI. CDR3 amino acids: CASSPPGRANTEAFF. In DNA form, the CDR3 reads TGTGCCAGCTCACCACCGGGCCGGGCGAACACTGAAGCTTTCTTT. The full variable domain, in which reference TRBV18 and TRBJ1-1 provide the parts outside the CDR3, is NAGVMQNPRHLVRRRGQEARLRCSPMKGHSHVYWYRQLPEEGLKFMVYLQKENIIDESGMPKERFSAEFPKEGPSILRIQQVVRGDSAAYFCASSPPGRANTEAFFGQGTRLTVV.

The chain is built from TRBV11-2 and TRBJ2-2, with 9 bases fitting TRBD1. CDR1 is SGHAT and CDR2 is FQNNGV in the germline V gene. With V trimmed by 4 bases and J by 3 bases, 3 bases remained unmatched. CDR3 length: 15 residues. The CDR3 region has the DNA TGTGCCAGCAGCTCCTGGGACAGGGACACCGGGGAGCTGTTTTTT. This encodes CASSSWDRDTGELFF.

The chain carries TRBV4-1 and TRBJ2-7, with TRBD2 matching over 13 bases. The CDR3 extends over 15 amino acids. Losses at the gene ends were 3 bases for V and 4 bases for J; bases not matched to a gene: 3. CDR1 MGHRA and CDR2 YSYEKL come from the germline V gene. The CDR3 DNA sequence: TGCGCCAGCAGCCACAGGACTAGCGGGAGTTACGAGCAGTACTTC. As protein: CASSHRTSGSYEQYF.

The genes are TRBV5-4 and TRBJ1-2, with a weak D call TRBD1 (5 bases). From germline, CDR1 is SGHNT and CDR2 YYREEE (reference sequence). The CDR3 spans 14 residues. The ends were cut back, 1 base at V and 3 bases at J, with 10 bases in the middle. The CDR3 nucleotides are TGTGCCAGCAGCTTGAGGGCGGGGGACTATGGCTACACCTTC. Residues: CASSLRAGDYGYTF.

This clone was detected only a few times. The V call is TRBV19, the J call TRBJ2-6; D is possibly TRBD1 or TRBD2 (5 bases each). CDR1 is LNHDA and CDR2 is SQIVND in the germline V gene (reference sequence). With 1 base removed from V and 0 bases from J, the gap between germline ends came to 7 bases. The CDR3 totals 16 residues. The CDR3 spells CASSIGDASGANVLTF. CDR3 bases: TGTGCCAGTAGTATAGGGGACGCCTCTGGGGCCAACGTCCTGACTTTC.

The gene calls are TRBV6-6 and TRBJ1-1; maybe TRBD1 (6 bases). The germline V gene has CDR1 MNHNY and CDR2 SVGAGI (reference sequence). The CDR3 consists of 13 residues. Trimming shortened V by 6 bases and J by 8 bases, and 16 bases separated the two germline ends. CDR3 sequence reads: CASSPGQFLEAFF. The CDR3, as DNA: TGTGCCAGCAGCCCTGGACAGTTTCTAGAAGCTTTCTTT.

The V gene is TRBV4-1, the J gene TRBJ2-1, with TRBD2 matching over 8 bases. This CDR3 is 16 amino acids long. V shed 1 base, J shed 2 bases, and the junction held 4 bases outside the gene matches. The V gene's germline CDR1 is MGHRA and CDR2 YSYEKL. CDR3 amino acids: CASSQAGGATYNEQFF. The CDR3 coding sequence is TGCGCCAGCAGCCAAGCCGGGGGGGCCACCTACAATGAGCAGTTCTTC.

V gene TRBV18 combines with J gene TRBJ2-1, with no clear D. Trimming cost V 3 bases and J 9 bases, with 9 bases left between them. This CDR3 is built from 12 residues. The germline V gene encodes CDR1 KGHSH and CDR2 LQKENI. CDR3 protein: CASSPGSAEQFF. The CDR3 coding sequence is TGTGCCAGCTCACCGGGGTCGGCTGAGCAGTTCTTC.

The chain recombines TRBV6-6 with TRBJ1-3; D remains unclear. Trimming cost V 3 bases and J 0 bases, with 9 bases left between them. Germline lookup yields CDR1 MNHNY and CDR2 SVGAGI (reference sequence). The CDR3 runs 15 residues. The CDR3 spells CASSYGKTSGNTIYF. DNA for the CDR3: TGTGCCAGCAGTTATGGAAAGACCTCTGGAAACACCATATATTTT.

The rearrangement links TRBV27 to TRBJ1-2; 8 bases are a match to TRBD1. Germline CDR1 reads MNHEY; CDR2 reads SMNVEV (reference sequence). Unmatched junction bases numbered 3, after V lost 3 bases and J lost 6 bases. This CDR3 contains 13 residues. The CDR3 region is CASSLAGGDGYTF. CDR3 in DNA: TGTGCCAGCAGTTTGGCAGGGGGCGATGGCTACACCTTC.

This clone was seen a single time. The V gene is TRBV5-1, the J gene TRBJ2-1; D unresolved. The CDR3 length is 13 residues. Germline values: CDR1 SGHRS, CDR2 YFSETQ. Trimming left V 6 bases short and J 3 bases short, with 10 bases between. The CDR3 region has the DNA TGCGCCAGCAACTCGCCAAACTACAATGAGCAGTTCTTC. As protein: CASNSPNYNEQFF.

The CDR3: CASSEGGQPRTNYGYTF. CDR3 bases: TGTGCCAGCAGTGAAGGGGGACAACCCCGGACTAACTATGGCTACACCTTC. This chain connects TRBV25-1 to TRBJ1-2; a possible D gene is TRBD1 (6 bases). Germline CDR1 is MGHDK and CDR2 is SYGVNS. This CDR3 is 17 amino acids long. Trimming removed 2 bases from V and 0 bases from J, with 16 bases in between.

On this clone itself: Within the sample, other DNA sequences also encode this same CDR3. This rearrangement joins TRBV7-9 to TRBJ2-3; a weak D match, TRBD2 (6 bases). This CDR3 region has 13 residues. The V end was cut by 0 bases, the J end by 6 bases, with 7 bases between. Germline lookup yields CDR1 SEHNR and CDR2 FQNEAQ (reference sequence). For the CDR3, the DNA is TGTGCCAGCAGCTTAGCAGGAGGGGATACGCAGTATTTT. Protein: CASSLAGGDTQYF. The whole variable domain, remainder taken from reference TRBV7-9 and TRBJ2-3, is DTGVSQNPRHKITKRGQNVTFRCDPISEHNRLYWYRQTLGQGPEFLTYFQNEAQLEKSRLLSDRFSAERPKGSFSTLEIQRTEQGDSAMYLCASSLAGGDTQYFGPGTRLTVL.